This T cell receptor (beta chain) comes out of a study of T cells in Graves' hyperthyroidism and ophthalmopathy. Across the whole study: Pretreatment peripheral blood was obtained at initial diagnosis.

Individuals with ophthalmopathy presented a Clinical Activity Score of at least 3, a NOSPECS grade of at least 4 and a duration under 3 months. A remark on this clonotype: Its antigen is still unknown. A junction boundary mismatches the germline segment, possibly from a read error.

Amplification yielded TCR beta CDR3 regions, with RNA transcripts as the source. A set of HTBI primers served as the primers for a first-round RT-PCR of the TCR CDR3. TCRdb analysed the multiplex PCR reads with MiXCR anew, one entry per CDR3 protein. The data show 300,000 to 400,000 distinct CDR3 sequences, roughly 15% seen once. Study-wide findings and caveats: The majority of expanded thyroid clonotypes above 0.001 also appeared in blood.

The CDR3 spans 18 residues. CDR1 and CDR2 from the germline V gene are LGHNA and YNFKEQ. The receptor's source is a young woman with Graves' ophthalmopathy. What was sequenced was blood. The chain uses TRBV4-2 and TRBJ1-4; 8 bases match TRBD1. The DNA of the CDR3 is TGTGCCAGCAGCCACGACGGGAACCCAGGGGGCGTGCGTGAAAAACTGCTTTTT. It specifies CASSHDGNPGGVREKLLF.